Listed below are T cell receptor beta chains from one sample, sequenced in a study of control samples from healthy donors and cancer patients. The data were produced by immunoSEQ multiplex PCR, yet TCRdb's version contains in-frame clones alone and is incomplete. The sample comprises over 150,000 clones, about 91% of which are singletons, and just over 2% rests with the top ten. The sample comprised blood. The receptors here all came from a woman in her thirties or forties in good health. CDR3s include the opening cysteine and the closing phenylalanine or tryptophan. Each record gives: clone size, V gene, J gene, D gene, CDR3 protein, CDR3 DNA. D genes are given only for firm matches. Not every row has a clone size; where given, it reads once, few, many or a size class.

>.|TRBV7-7|TRBJ1-5|.
CASSLRWQGMNSNQPQHF
TGTGCCAGCAGCTTAAGGTGGCAGGGAATGAATAGCAATCAGCCCCAGCATTTT
>.|TRBV28|TRBJ1-2|.
CATTGAGWDNYGYTF
TGTGCCACCACCGGGGCGGGGTGGGATAACTATGGCTACACCTTC
>.|TRBV6-4|TRBJ1-6|.
CASSENENSPLHF
TGTGCCAGCAGTGAGAATGAGAATTCACCCCTCCACTTT
>.|TRBV19|TRBJ2-7|.
CASSPGTYEQYF
TGTGCCAGTAGCCCCGGGACTTACGAGCAGTACTTC
>once|TRBV10-2|TRBJ1-1|TRBD1
CASRDSMNTEAFF
TGCGCCAGCCGGGACAGCATGAACACTGAAGCTTTCTTT
>.|TRBV19|TRBJ1-1|.
CASTPDGNTEAFF
TGTGCCAGTACCCCAGACGGGAACACTGAAGCTTTCTTT
>.|TRBV27|TRBJ1-5|.
CASSTTNQPQHF
TGTGCCAGCAGTACAACCAATCAGCCCCAGCATTTT
>.|TRBV7-2|TRBJ2-1|.
CASSLQGSSYNEQFF
TGTGCCAGCAGCTTACAGGGCAGCTCCTACAATGAGCAGTTCTTC
>.|TRBV6-6|TRBJ2-2|.
CASRHRDTGELFF
TGTGCCAGCAGGCACAGGGACACCGGGGAGCTGTTTTTT
>.|TRBV5-1|TRBJ1-2|TRBD1
CASSEQGYGYTF
TGCGCCAGCAGCGAACAGGGGTATGGCTACACCTTC
>.|TRBV5-4|TRBJ2-1|TRBD2
CASSPRTSGNNEQFF
TGTGCCAGCAGCCCGAGGACTAGCGGAAACAATGAGCAGTTCTTC
>.|TRBV6-4|TRBJ2-3|TRBD1
CAGKRQGEDTQYF
TGTGCGGGAAAAAGACAGGGCGAAGATACGCAGTATTTT
>.|TRBV5-5|TRBJ2-7|.
CASSLASDSYEQYF
TGTGCCAGCAGCTTGGCCTCAGATTCCTACGAGCAGTACTTC
>.|TRBV13|TRBJ2-2|TRBD2
CASSYTAKTSGATGELFF
TGTGCCAGCAGCTATACTGCAAAGACTAGCGGGGCAACCGGGGAGCTGTTTTTT
>.|TRBV11-2|TRBJ2-5|.
CASSLYRQETQYF
TGTGCCAGCAGCTTATACAGACAAGAGACCCAGTACTTC
>once|TRBV20-1|TRBJ2-7|.
CSASRDEQYF
TGCAGTGCTAGCAGGGACGAGCAGTACTTC
>.|TRBV24-1|TRBJ1-5|.
CATIGDLNGRFGQPQHF
TGTGCCACCATTGGGGATTTAAACGGGAGGTTCGGTCAGCCCCAGCATTTT
>once|TRBV7-9|TRBJ1-1|.
CASSFAVGTEAFF
TGTGCCAGCAGCTTTGCGGTCGGCACTGAAGCTTTCTTT
>.|TRBV5-4|TRBJ1-6|TRBD1
CATHRDRGSSPLHF
TGTGCCACCCACCGGGACAGGGGGAGCTCACCCCTCCACTTT
>.|TRBV18|TRBJ1-1|.
CASSPGVLNTEAFF
TGTGCCAGCTCACCGGGCGTATTGAACACTGAAGCTTTCTTT
>.|TRBV10-3|TRBJ2-5|TRBD2
CAISDGLAGGPETQYF
TGTGCCATCAGTGATGGACTAGCGGGGGGGCCGGAGACCCAGTACTTC
>.|TRBV6-5|TRBJ2-3|.
CASSPDGDTQYF
TGTGCCAGCAGCCCCGACGGAGATACGCAGTATTTT
>.|TRBV7-9|TRBJ2-1|.
CASSFTNREGEQFF
TGTGCCAGCAGCTTTACGAACAGGGAAGGTGAGCAGTTCTTC
>.|TRBV4-2|TRBJ2-7|TRBD1
CASSQERQGSYEQYF
TGTGCCAGCAGCCAAGAGAGACAGGGATCCTACGAGCAGTACTTC
>once|TRBV2|TRBJ2-5|.
CASTGGRPETQYF
TGTGCCAGCACTGGCGGGCGGCCAGAGACCCAGTACTTC
>.|TRBV6-6|TRBJ1-1|.
CASSYSREEAFF
TGTGCCAGCAGTTACTCAAGGGAGGAAGCTTTCTTT
>.|TRBV12-3/TRBV12-4|TRBJ1-1|.
CASSLAGSAEAFF
TGTGCCAGCAGTTTAGCAGGGTCTGCTGAAGCTTTCTTT
>.|TRBV12-3/TRBV12-4|TRBJ1-2|.
CASSSGYGYTF
TGTGCCAGCAGCTCAGGGTATGGCTACACCTTC
>once|TRBV19|TRBJ1-1|.
CASSSGQPMNTEAFF
TGTGCCAGTAGTAGTGGACAGCCCATGAACACTGAAGCTTTCTTT
>once|TRBV11-3|TRBJ2-1|.
CASSGADGAGHEQFF
TGTGCCAGCAGCGGCGCAGACGGCGCTGGCCATGAGCAGTTCTTC
>few|TRBV6-4|TRBJ2-3|.
CASSDSEKDTQYF
TGTGCCAGCAGTGACTCGGAGAAGGATACGCAGTATTTT
>.|TRBV6-5|TRBJ1-1|TRBD1
CASTRQGANTEAFF
TGTGCCAGCACTAGACAGGGGGCAAACACTGAAGCTTTCTTT
>.|TRBV12-5|TRBJ1-3|.
CASGLYWGNTIYF
TGTGCTAGTGGTTTGTATTGGGGAAACACCATATATTTT
>.|TRBV10-3|TRBJ1-2|.
CAISEDSGYTF
TGTGCCATCAGTGAGGACAGTGGCTACACCTTC
>.|TRBV5-1|TRBJ1-2|TRBD1
CASSWTGQGSIDGYTF
TGCGCCAGCAGCTGGACGGGACAGGGAAGTATCGATGGCTACACCTTC
>.|TRBV6-6|TRBJ2-7|.
CASSYAGRSYEQYF
TGTGCCAGCAGTTACGCAGGGCGCTCCTACGAGCAGTACTTC
>.|TRBV6-6|TRBJ1-1|.
CASSSIQVDSEAFF
TGTGCCAGCAGTTCAATACAGGTCGATTCTGAAGCTTTCTTT
>.|TRBV19|TRBJ1-3|TRBD1
CASSMADRGSGNTIYF
TGTGCCAGTAGTATGGCGGACAGGGGGTCTGGAAACACCATATATTTT
>.|TRBV7-2|TRBJ2-3|.
CASSLEVGAPRTDTQYF
TGTGCCAGCAGCTTAGAGGTGGGGGCCCCTCGCACAGATACGCAGTATTTT
>.|TRBV14|TRBJ1-6|TRBD1
CASSQGDRGTSPLHF
TGTGCCAGCAGCCAAGGGGACAGGGGAACATCACCCCTCCACTTT
>.|TRBV5-1|TRBJ2-3|.
CASSLALDPGDTQYF
TGCGCCAGCAGCTTGGCCCTAGACCCCGGAGATACGCAGTATTTT
>.|TRBV18|TRBJ1-1|.
CASSPRDSMGAFF
TGTGCCAGCTCACCTCGGGACTCCATGGGGGCTTTCTTT
>.|TRBV6-6|TRBJ1-2|TRBD1
CASRPGQGGKGYTF
TGTGCCAGCCGCCCGGGACAGGGAGGGAAAGGCTACACCTTC
>.|TRBV28|TRBJ2-7|.
CASSTDSSYEQYF
TGTGCCAGCAGTACCGACAGCTCCTACGAGCAGTACTTC
>.|TRBV3-1/TRBV3-2|TRBJ1-2|.
CASSQEFFEERAGIYGYTF
TGTGCCAGCAGCCAAGAGTTCTTTGAAGAAAGGGCAGGCATCTATGGCTACACCTTC
>.|TRBV19|TRBJ2-2|.
CASSSIDRYTGELFF
TGTGCCAGTAGTTCCATCGACAGGTACACCGGGGAGCTGTTTTTT
>.|TRBV5-1|TRBJ1-3|TRBD1
CASSGGTGAGNTIYF
TGCGCCAGCAGCGGGGGGACAGGGGCTGGAAACACCATATATTTT
>.|TRBV9|TRBJ1-2|TRBD1
CASSASSGTGYGYTF
TGTGCCAGCAGCGCGAGTTCAGGGACAGGATATGGCTACACCTTC
>.|TRBV3-1/TRBV3-2|TRBJ2-4|TRBD1
CASSQVGTGAAKNIQYF
TGTGCCAGCAGCCAAGTAGGTACAGGGGCCGCCAAAAACATTCAGTACTTC
>once|TRBV29-1|TRBJ1-1|.
CSVAPGWGMNTEAFF
TGCAGCGTTGCCCCGGGGTGGGGGATGAACACTGAAGCTTTCTTT
>once|TRBV28|TRBJ1-6|TRBD1
CASTWDSVYSPLHF
TGTGCCAGCACGTGGGACAGCGTATATTCACCCCTCCACTTT
>.|TRBV21-1|TRBJ2-5|.
CASSKVDRRETQYF
TGTGCCAGCAGCAAAGTAGACCGGCGAGAGACCCAGTACTTC
>few|TRBV9|TRBJ2-1|.
CASSSLWVEQFF
TGTGCCAGCAGTTCGCTCTGGGTTGAGCAGTTCTTC
>.|TRBV5-1|TRBJ1-6|.
CASSLDTFYNSPLHF
TGCGCCAGCAGCTTGGACACCTTCTATAATTCACCCCTCCACTTT
>.|TRBV10-3|TRBJ1-1|.
CAISESGQTNTEAFF
TGTGCCATCAGTGAGTCAGGACAGACGAACACTGAAGCTTTCTTT
>.|TRBV2|TRBJ1-2|TRBD1
CASGDRQGALYGYTF
TGTGCCAGCGGCGACAGACAGGGGGCCTTGTATGGCTACACCTTC
>.|TRBV2|TRBJ2-3|TRBD2
CASSPGLAGTDTQYF
TGTGCCAGCAGCCCCGGACTAGCGGGCACAGATACGCAGTATTTT